This T cell receptor beta chain was retrieved from a study of cytotoxic CD8 clonotypes in ibrutinib-treated CLL. Sequenced by immunoSEQ multiplex PCR; TCRdb stores in-frame clones only, minus some. The table has 120,000 to 150,000 clones, approximately 80% seen once. Sequenced material: PBMCs, taken after 12 months of ibrutinib treatment. The TCR sequence derives from a human donor with chronic lymphocytic leukemia.

The CDR3 loop reads CASSYGRPLNYGYTF. CDR3 nucleotides: TGTGCCAGCAGTTACGGTCGACCACTTAACTATGGCTACACCTTC. The chain links TRBV6-5 to TRBJ1-2; D uncertain. The CDR3 contains 15 residues. Trimming took 2 bases from V and 1 from J, leaving 11 bases between them. Germline V CDR1 and CDR2: MNHEY, SVGAGI.